This T cell receptor (beta chain) was recorded in a study of T-cell memory formation after mild COVID-19. As for the study in general: Largely donor-specific sequence clusters came from a couple of donors. Overall study findings and caveats: Of the contracting clones, CD4+ ones lay mainly in CM and EM, and CD8+ ones in EMRA. Detection of some responders pre-infection suggested pre-existing cross-reactive memory T cells participated. The study found balanced CD4/CD8 in clones contracting day 15 to 85 and a CD4+ lean in later expanders.

Per germline, CDR1 SGHVS and CDR2 FQNEAQ. The CDR3 consists of 15 residues. V dropped 2 bases and J dropped 3; count of bases not matched to a gene: 4. TCRdb redid the calling of the 5' RACE reads with MiXCR, one entry per CDR3 protein. This table holds roughly 150,000 distinct CDR3 sequences, 11% to 15% found once. In its sample, this clonotype was seen a few times. Antigen specificity is unknown. Sequencing input: PBMCs or a T cell subset sorted from them (not recorded which). This clonotype was sampled from an adult woman who had mild COVID-19 (a few samples of this study predate the infection). Cell type and time point are not known. The chain couples TRBV7-8 to TRBJ2-3; 8 bases line up with TRBD2. CDR3 DNA sequence: TGTGCCAGCAGCTTAAGCGGGGGCCATACAGATACGCAGTATTTT. This translates into CASSLSGGHTDTQYF.